The text below deals with one TCR beta chain. The repertoire was sequenced with immunoSEQ multiplex PCR; TCRdb's copy has only in-frame clones and lacks some. The sample has approximately 130,000 clones; around 82% are singletons. The V gene lost 5 bases and the J gene lost 5 bases, with 13 bases spanning the gap. CDR1 GTSNPN and CDR2 SVGIG come from the germline V gene (reference sequence). CDR3 length: 12 residues. The data were taken from a study of blood T cell repertoires in COVID-19. The specimen was peripheral blood. The receptor's source is a man of 80 years or more with active or convalescent COVID-19. The genes are TRBV30 and TRBJ2-7; perhaps TRBD1 as D (5 bases). CDR3 bases: TGTGCCTGGTGCTGGACACCTGACGAGCAGTACTTC. Translated, it gives CAWCWTPDEQYF.